This T cell receptor (beta chain) was documented in a study of shared clonotypes between healthy human individuals. Looking at the study overall: For every donor, three CD4 naive, three CD4 memory, two CD8 naive and one CD8 memory plates were used.

As concerns this clone: The antigen is undetermined.

Study-wide findings and caveats: Some naive CD4 clonotypes, 4% to 6%, turned up in common across several donors. Represented diversity, genetic and exposure-history alike, was limited by few donors.

This CDR3 contains 15 residues. Trimming removed 2 bases from V and 1 base from J, with 12 bases in between. Germline V gives CDR1 SQVTM, CDR2 ANQGSEA. Original data processing: ImmunoSEQ output held junction-only sequences without quality scores, so filtering differed. Clones were sequenced by immunoSEQ multiplex PCR, and TCRdb holds only the in-frame ones, with some missing. The V and J calls and clone size are taken from that table; D and trimming were inferred from the DNA. The table shows about 2.4 million clones, with approximately 94% occurring only once. The sequence was collected from a man between 18 and 35 years old in good health. Some clones in this sample may be carry-over from other donors' samples. The sequencing sample was made of naive CD4+ T cells from PBMCs. Stated subset: CD45RA+ positively selected. The V call is TRBV29-1, the J call TRBJ1-3; D gene ambiguous. CDR3 loop: CSVESGGQSGNTIYF. CDR3 in DNA: TGCAGCGTTGAAAGCGGAGGGCAGTCTGGAAACACCATATATTTT.